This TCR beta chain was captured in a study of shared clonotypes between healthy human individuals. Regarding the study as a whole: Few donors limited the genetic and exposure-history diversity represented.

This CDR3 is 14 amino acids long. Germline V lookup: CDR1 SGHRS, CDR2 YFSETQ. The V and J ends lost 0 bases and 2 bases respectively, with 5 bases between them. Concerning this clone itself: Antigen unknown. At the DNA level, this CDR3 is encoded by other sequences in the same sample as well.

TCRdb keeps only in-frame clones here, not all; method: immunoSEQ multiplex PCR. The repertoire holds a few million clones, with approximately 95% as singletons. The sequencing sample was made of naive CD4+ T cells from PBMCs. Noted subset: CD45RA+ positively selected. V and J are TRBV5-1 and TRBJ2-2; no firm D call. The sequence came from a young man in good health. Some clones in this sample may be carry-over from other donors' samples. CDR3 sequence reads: CASSLVGNTGELFF. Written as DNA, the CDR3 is TGCGCCAGCAGCTTGGTTGGCAACACCGGGGAGCTGTTTTTT.